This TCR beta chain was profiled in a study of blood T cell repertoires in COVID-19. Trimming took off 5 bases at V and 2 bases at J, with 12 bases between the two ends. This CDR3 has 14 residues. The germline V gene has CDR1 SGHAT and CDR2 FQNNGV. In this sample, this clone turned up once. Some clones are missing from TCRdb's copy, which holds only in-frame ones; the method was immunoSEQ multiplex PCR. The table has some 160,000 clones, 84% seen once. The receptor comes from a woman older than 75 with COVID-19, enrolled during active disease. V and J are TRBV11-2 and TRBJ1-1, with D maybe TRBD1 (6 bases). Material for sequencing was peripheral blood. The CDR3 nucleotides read TGTGCCAGCAGCACCGCAGGGGCAAACACTGAAGCTTTCTTT. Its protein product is CASSTAGANTEAFF.